This T cell receptor beta chain derives from a study of cytomegalovirus exposure and HLA in healthy donors. Amplification used 60 Vbeta primers and 13 Jbeta primers. Clones were sequenced by immunoSEQ multiplex PCR, and TCRdb holds only the in-frame ones, with some missing. The profile shows 160,000 or so clones, around 80% of them singletons. Germline CDR1 SGDLS, CDR2 YYNGEE. This CDR3 region has 15 residues. J gave up 6 bases and V 0 bases, and 4 bases lay outside the gene matches. The specimen was PBMCs. The clonotype was recovered from a man aged 35 to 55 in good health and CMV-seronegative. The chain combines TRBV9 with TRBJ2-1; TRBD2 matches at 9 bases. The CDR3: CASSVVAGGSNEQFF. CDR3 in DNA: TGTGCCAGCAGCGTAGTCGCGGGGGGGAGCAATGAGCAGTTCTTC.